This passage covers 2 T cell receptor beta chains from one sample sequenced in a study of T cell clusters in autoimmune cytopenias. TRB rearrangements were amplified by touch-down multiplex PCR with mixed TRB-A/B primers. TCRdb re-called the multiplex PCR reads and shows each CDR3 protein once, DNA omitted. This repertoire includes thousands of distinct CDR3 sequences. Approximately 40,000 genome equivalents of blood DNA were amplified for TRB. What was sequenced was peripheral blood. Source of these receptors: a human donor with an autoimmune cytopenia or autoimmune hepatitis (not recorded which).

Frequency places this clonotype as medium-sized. CDR3 amino acids: CASSLSGSDEQFF. The chain carries TRBV5-1 and TRBJ2-1. The CDR3 has 13 amino acids. Germline V gene lookup returns CDR1 SGHRS and CDR2 YFSETQ. Complete variable domain (other parts from reference TRBV5-1 and TRBJ2-1): KAGVTQTPRYLIKTRGQQVTLSCSPISGHRSVSWYQQTPGQGLQFLFEYFSETQRNKGNFPGRFSGRQFSNSRSEMNVSTLELGDSALYLCASSLSGSDEQFFGPGTRLTVL.

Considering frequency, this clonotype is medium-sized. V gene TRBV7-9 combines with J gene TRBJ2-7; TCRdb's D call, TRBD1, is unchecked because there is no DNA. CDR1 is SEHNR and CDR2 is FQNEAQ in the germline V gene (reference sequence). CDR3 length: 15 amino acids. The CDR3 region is CASSDPGTELYEQYF.